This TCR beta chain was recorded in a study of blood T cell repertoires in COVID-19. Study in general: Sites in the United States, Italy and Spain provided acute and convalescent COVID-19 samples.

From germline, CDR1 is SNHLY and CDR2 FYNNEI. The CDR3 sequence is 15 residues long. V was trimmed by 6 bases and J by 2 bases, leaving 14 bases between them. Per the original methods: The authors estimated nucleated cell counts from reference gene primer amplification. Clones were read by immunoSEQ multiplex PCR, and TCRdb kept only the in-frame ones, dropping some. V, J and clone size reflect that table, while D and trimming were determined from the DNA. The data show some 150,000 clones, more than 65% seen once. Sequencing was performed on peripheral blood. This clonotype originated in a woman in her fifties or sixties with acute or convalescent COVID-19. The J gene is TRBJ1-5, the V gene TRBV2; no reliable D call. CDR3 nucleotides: TGTGCCAGCAGAAAGGAGCCTCTTGGCAATCAGCCCCAGCATTTT. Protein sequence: CASRKEPLGNQPQHF.